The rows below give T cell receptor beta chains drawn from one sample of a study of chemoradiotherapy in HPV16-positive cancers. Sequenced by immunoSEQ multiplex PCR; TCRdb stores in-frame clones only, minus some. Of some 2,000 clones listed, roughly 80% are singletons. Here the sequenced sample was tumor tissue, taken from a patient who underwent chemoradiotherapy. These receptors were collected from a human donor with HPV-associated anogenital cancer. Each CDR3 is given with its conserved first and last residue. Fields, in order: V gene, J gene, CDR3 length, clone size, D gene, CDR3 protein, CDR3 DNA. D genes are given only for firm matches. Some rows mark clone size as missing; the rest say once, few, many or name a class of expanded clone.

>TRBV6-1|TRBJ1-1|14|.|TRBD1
CASVPTGGGTEAFF
TGTGCCAGCGTACCCACAGGGGGCGGCACTGAAGCTTTCTTT
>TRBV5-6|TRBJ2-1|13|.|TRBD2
CASRFGTSGTQFF
TGTGCCAGCAGGTTTGGGACTAGCGGGACCCAGTTCTTC
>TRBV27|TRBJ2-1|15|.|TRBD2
CASSLSGSPYNEQFF
TGTGCCAGCAGTCTTAGCGGGAGCCCCTACAATGAGCAGTTCTTC
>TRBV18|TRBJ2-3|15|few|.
CASSPRAGATDTQYF
TGTGCCAGCTCACCACGAGCAGGGGCCACAGATACGCAGTATTTT
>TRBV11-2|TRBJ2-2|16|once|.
CASSLSGLGVAGELFF
TGTGCCAGCAGCCTATCGGGACTTGGGGTGGCGGGGGAGCTGTTTTTT
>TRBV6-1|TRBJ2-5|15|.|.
CASSEAGGIRETQYF
TGTGCCAGCAGTGAAGCCGGCGGGATCAGGGAGACCCAGTACTTC
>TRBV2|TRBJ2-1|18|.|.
CASSETLPHSASYNEQFF
TGTGCCAGCAGTGAAACCCTTCCCCACTCCGCCTCCTACAATGAGCAGTTCTTC
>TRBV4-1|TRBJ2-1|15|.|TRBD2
CASSQLAGSYNEQFF
TGCGCCAGCAGCCAATTAGCGGGCTCCTACAATGAGCAGTTCTTC
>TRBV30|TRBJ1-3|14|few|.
CAWSPGSGGNTIYF
TGTGCCTGGAGTCCGGGGTCGGGTGGAAACACCATATATTTT
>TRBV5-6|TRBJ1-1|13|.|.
CASSLDEYTEAFF
TGTGCCAGCAGCTTGGATGAGTACACTGAAGCTTTCTTT
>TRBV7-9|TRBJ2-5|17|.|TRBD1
CASSLAIGQGYQETQYF
TGTGCCAGCAGCTTAGCGATAGGACAGGGGTACCAAGAGACCCAGTACTTC
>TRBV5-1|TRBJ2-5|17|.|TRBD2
CASSLVVAGALQETQYF
TGCGCCAGCAGCTTGGTTGTTGCGGGAGCTCTGCAAGAGACCCAGTACTTC
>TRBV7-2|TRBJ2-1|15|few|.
CASSLEVSSYNEQFF
TGTGCCAGCAGCTTAGAAGTTTCCTCCTACAATGAGCAGTTCTTC
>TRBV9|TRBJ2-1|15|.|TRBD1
CASSGGQGRYNEQFF
TGTGCCAGCAGCGGGGGACAGGGGCGCTACAATGAGCAGTTCTTC
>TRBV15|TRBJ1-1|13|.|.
CATSVLMNTEAFF
TGTGCCACCAGCGTACTGATGAACACTGAAGCTTTCTTT
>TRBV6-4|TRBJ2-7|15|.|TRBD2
CASSDGLAGVGEQYF
TGTGCCAGCAGTGACGGACTAGCGGGAGTTGGAGAGCAGTACTTC